A single sample is the source of the 27 T cell receptor beta chains below, sequenced in a study of blood T cell repertoires in COVID-19. Sequencing was performed with immunoSEQ multiplex PCR; in TCRdb, only in-frame clones are kept and a portion is missing. The repertoire holds fewer than 85,000 clones, with about 90% as singletons. The sequenced material came from peripheral blood. The source of these receptors is a human donor in a cohort sampled during active COVID-19.

The gene calls are TRBV19 and TRBJ2-2; 10 nucleotides agree with TRBD1. The germline CDR1 and CDR2 sequences are LNHDA and SQIVND (reference sequence). This CDR3 has 18 residues. Germline trimming cut 5 bases from V and 0 bases from J; bases unmatched to any gene: 9. The CDR3 DNA reads TGTGCCAGTAGTGAGGACAGGGGGGTGATATCGAACACCGGGGAGCTGTTTTTT. It translates to CASSEDRGVISNTGELFF.

As to this clone: No DNA is shown, since the ends of the CDR3 on it are uncertain; the CDR3 is the one TCRdb lists. This chain joins TRBV5-1 and TRBJ2-1; the table's D call, TRBD1, was not checked against the DNA. With termini counted, the CDR3 has 16 amino acids. Germline V gene data show CDR1 as SGHRS and CDR2 as YFSETQ. The CDR3 reads CASSLGGTNFGNEQFF.

The chain carries TRBV18 and TRBJ1-1; D is unclear. Germline V gene data show CDR1 as KGHSH and CDR2 as LQKENI. Trimming cost V 3 bases and J 0 bases, with 11 bases left between them. The CDR3 contains 15 residues. CDR3: CASSPGTTMNTEAFF. The CDR3, as DNA: TGTGCCAGCTCACCGGGTACTACCATGAACACTGAAGCTTTCTTT.

The chain carries TRBV19 and TRBJ1-2; unclear D gene. This CDR3 is 14 amino acids long. V lost 1 base and J lost 4, with 10 bases in between. Germline V gene data show CDR1 as LNHDA and CDR2 as SQIVND (reference sequence). CDR3 nucleotide sequence: TGTGCCAGTAGTATAGTTCCGGCTAGCTATGGCTACACCTTC. It yields the protein CASSIVPASYGYTF.

Only one count was recorded for this clone. The V gene is TRBV18, the J gene TRBJ2-2, with 8 nucleotides matching TRBD2. V dropped 6 bases and J dropped 5; count of bases not matched to a gene: 11. Per the germline V gene, CDR1 is KGHSH and CDR2 is LQKENI. The CDR3 is made up of 16 amino acids. CDR3 DNA sequence: TGTGCCAGCTCGCCAAAAAGCGGGAGTGTAACCGGGGAGCTGTTTTTT. Amino acids: CASSPKSGSVTGELFF.

The chain links TRBV19 to TRBJ2-2, with 8 bases aligning to TRBD2. This CDR3 has 17 amino acids. The germline gives CDR1 LNHDA, CDR2 SQIVND (reference sequence). V lost 0 bases to trimming and J lost 1 base; unmatched junction nucleotides: 4. The CDR3 loop is CASSIDPGGLNTGELFF. The DNA for the CDR3 is TGTGCCAGTAGTATAGATCCGGGGGGGCTGAACACCGGGGAGCTGTTTTTT.

This chain uses TRBV6-5 with TRBJ2-5, with TRBD1 identical over 7 bases. The CDR3 is 13 amino acids. Germline-derived CDR1 and CDR2 are MNHEY and SVGAGI. The J segment lost 1 base and the V segment lost 5 bases, leaving 1 base of the junction unmatched. The CDR3 loop reads CASSRDSQETQYF. Written as DNA, the CDR3 is TGTGCCAGCAGTAGGGACAGCCAAGAGACCCAGTACTTC.

The rearrangement joins TRBV3-1 (or the pseudogene TRBV3-2) to TRBJ1-6; D remains unclear. The germline V and J ends were trimmed by 4 bases and 7 bases, with 8 bases remaining between them. Germline V CDR1 and CDR2: LGHDT, YNNKEL (reference sequence). This CDR3 contains 13 residues. As DNA, the CDR3 is TGTGCCAGCAGCCGAGGGCCCAATTCACCCCTCCACTTT. Translation: CASSRGPNSPLHF.

The CDR3 nucleotides are TGCAGTGCCCCGACAGAAAACATTCAGTACTTC. Translated, it gives CSAPTENIQYF. The V gene is TRBV20-1, the J gene TRBJ2-4; D might be TRBD1 (5 bases). The CDR3 totals 11 residues. CDR1 and CDR2 from the germline V gene are DFQATT and SNEGSKA (reference sequence). Trimming pared 6 bases from V and 5 bases from J, leaving 8 bases between.

CDR3 amino acids: CASSGEGDSNQPQHF. The CDR3 DNA is TGTGCCAGTAGTGGGGAGGGGGATAGCAATCAGCCCCAGCATTTT. The V call is TRBV19, the J call TRBJ1-5; the D gene is possibly TRBD1 (6 bases). Germline lookup yields CDR1 LNHDA and CDR2 SQIVND (reference sequence). The CDR3 runs 15 residues. V shed 5 bases and J shed 0 bases, with 11 bases lying between them. Full variable domain (remainder filled in from reference TRBV19 and TRBJ1-5): DGGITQSPKYLFRKEGQNVTLSCEQNLNHDAMYWYRQDPGQGLRLIYYSQIVNDFQKGDIAEGYSVSREKKESFPLTVTSAQKNPTAFYLCASSGEGDSNQPQHFGDGTRLSIL.

V gene TRBV6-6 combines with J gene TRBJ1-2; 7 bases line up with TRBD1. Germline V gene lookup returns CDR1 MNHNY and CDR2 SVGAGI (reference sequence). The CDR3 is 13 residues long. V gave up 5 bases and J gave up 2 bases; unmatched junction bases: 2. CDR3 in amino acids: CASSRGQNYGYTF. The CDR3 bases are TGTGCCAGCAGTAGGGGACAGAACTATGGCTACACCTTC.

This rearrangement joins TRBV7-2 to TRBJ2-7; D gene unclear. Trimming removed 1 base from V and 2 bases from J, with 9 bases in between. Germline V CDR1 and CDR2: SGHTA, FQGNSA. The CDR3 is made up of 14 amino acids. The CDR3 nucleotides read TGTGCCAGCAGCTTAGTTCAAGCACCCTACGAGCAGTACTTC. This sequence encodes CASSLVQAPYEQYF.

This chain joins TRBV5-5 and TRBJ2-1; 12 bases map to TRBD2. V gave up 0 bases and J gave up 10 bases; unmatched junction bases: 8. This CDR3 region has 16 residues. Germline V CDR1 and CDR2: SGHKS, YYEKEE (reference sequence). For the CDR3, the DNA is TGTGCCAGCAGCTTGGTAAGAGGACTAGCGGGAAACGAGCAGTTCTTC. Its protein product is CASSLVRGLAGNEQFF.

The V call is TRBV30, the J call TRBJ1-6, with 7 positions matching TRBD1. The CDR3 covers 15 residues. The junction had 9 bases not matched to a gene; V was cut back by 3 bases and J by 7 bases. Germline V CDR1 and CDR2: GTSNPN, SVGIG (reference sequence). This CDR3 reads CAWRGDRQLNSPLHF. The CDR3 nucleotides read TGTGCCTGGAGGGGGGACAGACAGCTGAATTCACCCCTCCACTTT.

The rearrangement joins TRBV30 to TRBJ1-2; D gene uncertain. Germline V gene sequence: CDR1 GTSNPN, CDR2 SVGIG (reference sequence). Trimming left V 0 bases short and J 0 bases short, with 8 bases between. There are 14 residues in the CDR3. The CDR3 reads CAWSVQQTNYGYTF. CDR3 nucleotides: TGTGCCTGGAGTGTACAACAGACTAACTATGGCTACACCTTC. The variable domain in full, with the rest retrieved from reference TRBV30 and TRBJ1-2, is SQTIHQWPATLVQPVGSPLSLECTVEGTSNPNLYWYRQAAGRGLQLLFYSVGIGQISSEVPQNLSASRPQDRQFILSSKKLLLSDSGFYLCAWSVQQTNYGYTFGSGTRLTVV.

The chain combines TRBV7-9 with TRBJ2-1; 7 bases are shared with TRBD1. The germline CDR1 and CDR2 sequences are SEHNR and FQNEAQ (reference sequence). CDR3 length: 15 amino acids. Unmatched junction bases numbered 6, after V lost 2 bases and J lost 5 bases. Here the CDR3 DNA reads TGTGCCAGCAGCTTACAGGGGGTCAAGAACAATGAGCAGTTCTTC. This encodes CASSLQGVKNNEQFF. The variable domain in full, with the rest retrieved from reference TRBV7-9 and TRBJ2-1, is DTGVSQNPRHKITKRGQNVTFRCDPISEHNRLYWYRQTLGQGPEFLTYFQNEAQLEKSRLLSDRFSAERPKGSFSTLEIQRTEQGDSAMYLCASSLQGVKNNEQFFGPGTRLTVL.

The V gene is TRBV5-1, the J gene TRBJ1-3, with D perhaps TRBD1 (5 bases). The germline V and J ends were trimmed by 3 bases and 2 bases, with 12 bases remaining between them. The CDR3 has 15 residues. CDR1 is SGHRS, CDR2 YFSETQ, per germline. The CDR3 region is CASSSTTDTGNTIYF. The CDR3 DNA reads as TGCGCCAGCAGCTCTACGACAGACACTGGAAACACCATATATTTT. The variable domain in full, with the rest retrieved from reference TRBV5-1 and TRBJ1-3, is KAGVTQTPRYLIKTRGQQVTLSCSPISGHRSVSWYQQTPGQGLQFLFEYFSETQRNKGNFPGRFSGRQFSNSRSEMNVSTLELGDSALYLCASSSTTDTGNTIYFGEGSWLTVV.

The gene calls are TRBV5-1 and TRBJ2-7, with 7 bases identical to TRBD1. Trimming at V came to 4 bases and at J to 1 base, leaving 5 bases not matched to a gene. Germline CDR1 is SGHRS and CDR2 is YFSETQ. The CDR3 covers 14 residues. The CDR3 DNA sequence: TGCGCCAGCAGCCCAGGGGGTTCTTCCTACGAGCAGTACTTC. It translates to CASSPGGSSYEQYF.

The chain carries TRBV6-4 and TRBJ1-5; D gene unclear. CDR1 is MRHNA and CDR2 is SNTAGT in the germline V gene. The CDR3 is 14 residues long. Trimming removed 2 bases from V and 8 bases from J, with 13 bases in between. CDR3 nucleotide sequence: TGTGCCAGCAGTGACCCACGGGTAGCGGAGCCCCAGCATTTT. This encodes CASSDPRVAEPQHF.

The gene calls are TRBV3-1 (or the pseudogene TRBV3-2) and TRBJ2-1; a weak D match, TRBD2 (6 bases). From germline, CDR1 is LGHDT and CDR2 YNNKEL (reference sequence). V lost 0 bases, J lost 2 bases, and 8 bases lay in between. The CDR3 consists of 15 residues. CDR3 nucleotides: TGTGCCAGCAGCCAAGAGGGGGGACCCTACAATGAGCAGTTCTTC. It specifies CASSQEGGPYNEQFF.

The CDR3 bases are TGTGCCAGCAGCCGCCTTACAGGGGGTAGTAGGAAGCAGTACTTC. Residues: CASSRLTGGSRKQYF. The V gene is TRBV3-1 (or the pseudogene TRBV3-2), the J gene TRBJ2-7; 8 bases match TRBD1. This CDR3 region has 15 residues. V trimming: 4 bases; J trimming: 8 bases; junction bases outside the gene matches: 13. Germline values: CDR1 LGHDT, CDR2 YNNKEL (reference sequence).

J is TRBJ1-4 and V is TRBV5-4; D gene ambiguous. The CDR3 sequence is 15 residues long. Trimming left V 0 bases short and J 5 bases short, with 11 bases between. Germline values: CDR1 SGHNT, CDR2 YYREEE (reference sequence). The CDR3 loop is CASSLGRQNNEKLFF. The CDR3 DNA reads TGTGCCAGCAGCTTGGGTCGTCAGAACAATGAAAAACTGTTTTTT.

V is TRBV7-3 and J is TRBJ2-3, with a tentative D call TRBD2 (5 bases). Trimming shortened V by 5 bases and J by 3 bases, and 12 bases separated the two germline ends. The germline V gene encodes CDR1 SGHTA and CDR2 FQGTGA. The CDR3 has 14 residues. CDR3 amino acids: CASSALGATDTQYF. The CDR3 region has the DNA TGTGCCAGCAGCGCACTAGGTGCGACAGATACGCAGTATTTT. The full variable domain, with the rest looked up from reference TRBV7-3 and TRBJ2-3, is GAGVSQTPSNKVTEKGKYVELRCDPISGHTALYWYRQSLGQGPEFLIYFQGTGAADDSGLPNDRFFAVRPEGSVSTLKIQRTERGDSAVYLCASSALGATDTQYFGPGTRLTVL.

V is TRBV7-2 and J is TRBJ2-1; possible D gene TRBD2, 6 bases. The ends were cut back, 1 base at V and 9 bases at J, with 13 bases in the middle. From germline, CDR1 is SGHTA and CDR2 FQGNSA. The CDR3 spans 14 residues. This CDR3 reads CASSLDGGISEQFF. The CDR3 DNA reads as TGTGCCAGCAGCTTAGACGGCGGGATAAGTGAGCAGTTCTTC.

A note on this clone: The junction shows a germline mismatch at one end, possibly a read error. This chain links TRBV6-1 with TRBJ2-5; 7 nucleotides line up with TRBD1. The CDR3 is 15 amino acids. Germline V gene data show CDR1 as MNHNS and CDR2 as SASEGT. The CDR3, as DNA: TGTGCCAGCAGGGAAGGGGGCCTCCAGCAAAGGACCCAGTACTTC. It specifies CASREGGLQQRTQYF.

The rearrangement links TRBV19 to TRBJ2-2; D is undetermined. Per the germline V gene, CDR1 is LNHDA and CDR2 is SQIVND (reference sequence). CDR3 length: 14 residues. V was trimmed by 6 bases and J by 10 bases, leaving 18 bases between them. CDR3 DNA sequence: TGTGCCAGTAGCTCCGTAGTTATAGAAAAGGAGCTGTTTTTT. Its translation: CASSSVVIEKELFF.

The J gene is TRBJ2-7, the V gene TRBV3-1 (or the pseudogene TRBV3-2); 7 nucleotides line up with TRBD1. Germline V gives CDR1 LGHDT, CDR2 YNNKEL (reference sequence). V dropped 4 bases and J dropped 5; count of bases not matched to a gene: 8. CDR3 size: 14 residues. The CDR3 loop reads CASSPRTGPHEQYF. The DNA for the CDR3 is TGTGCCAGCAGCCCCCGGACAGGCCCCCACGAGCAGTACTTC.